Listed below are T cell receptor beta chains from one sample, sequenced in a study of cytomegalovirus exposure and HLA in healthy donors. Profiling relied on immunoSEQ multiplex PCR, and the TCRdb table lists in-frame clones only, not all of them. The table includes fewer than 200,000 clones, roughly 87% detected once. Sequencing was performed on PBMCs. The receptors shown here come from a boy aged 2-9 years in good health and CMV-seronegative. CDR3s include the opening cysteine and the closing phenylalanine or tryptophan. Each record gives: V gene, D gene, J gene, clone size, CDR3 DNA, CDR3 protein. D genes are given only for firm matches. The size entry is marked missing in some rows and otherwise reads once, few, many or a size class.

V gene: TRBV4-1
D gene: -
J gene: TRBJ2-3
clone size: -
CDR3 DNA: TGCGCCAGCAGTCGACTCTACCCTAGCACAGATACGCAGTATTTT
CDR3 protein: CASSRLYPSTDTQYF

V gene: TRBV6-6
D gene: TRBD2
J gene: TRBJ2-5
clone size: -
CDR3 DNA: TGTGCCAGCAGCCCGGGAGGGGCCCGGGAGACCCAGTACTTC
CDR3 protein: CASSPGGARETQYF

V gene: TRBV2
D gene: -
J gene: TRBJ1-2
clone size: -
CDR3 DNA: TGTGCCAGCAGTGAAGGACTTTACGCCTTC
CDR3 protein: CASSEGLYAF

V gene: TRBV25-1
D gene: -
J gene: TRBJ2-5
clone size: -
CDR3 DNA: TGTGCCAGTGCCCCCCCCGGGGAGACCCAGTACTTC
CDR3 protein: CASAPPGETQYF

V gene: TRBV7-9
D gene: -
J gene: TRBJ2-7
clone size: -
CDR3 DNA: TGTGCCAGCAGCTTAAGTTCAGGGTCCTACGAGCAGTACTTC
CDR3 protein: CASSLSSGSYEQYF

V gene: TRBV10-3
D gene: -
J gene: TRBJ1-5
clone size: few
CDR3 DNA: TGTGCCATCAGCACGTTCGGGGATAGCAATCAGCCCCAGCATTTT
CDR3 protein: CAISTFGDSNQPQHF

V gene: TRBV7-9
D gene: TRBD1
J gene: TRBJ1-2
clone size: -
CDR3 DNA: TGTGCCAGCAGCTTAACAGGGGTGGGGGTCCATGGCTACACCTTC
CDR3 protein: CASSLTGVGVHGYTF

V gene: TRBV10-1
D gene: -
J gene: TRBJ2-1
clone size: -
CDR3 DNA: TGCGCCAGCAGTGAAGACTTTGTGCCCACTAGAAAATGTTACAATGAGCAGTTCTTC
CDR3 protein: CASSEDFVPTRKCYNEQFF

V gene: TRBV15
D gene: TRBD1
J gene: TRBJ1-1
clone size: -
CDR3 DNA: TGTGCCACCAGCAGAATAGGACAGGGGATCACTGAAGCTTTCTTT
CDR3 protein: CATSRIGQGITEAFF

V gene: TRBV7-8
D gene: TRBD2
J gene: TRBJ2-7
clone size: -
CDR3 DNA: TGTGCCAGCAGCTCTAGCGGGAACTTCGGGTACGAGCAGTACTTC
CDR3 protein: CASSSSGNFGYEQYF

V gene: TRBV7-2
D gene: -
J gene: TRBJ1-1
clone size: once
CDR3 DNA: TGTGCCAGCAGCTTATACAGGGTTGACACTGAAGCTTTCTTT
CDR3 protein: CASSLYRVDTEAFF

V gene: TRBV28
D gene: TRBD1
J gene: TRBJ1-4
clone size: -
CDR3 DNA: TGTGCCAGCAGTTCAGGGGGCAAGGAGGAAAAACTGTTTTTT
CDR3 protein: CASSSGGKEEKLFF

V gene: TRBV5-1
D gene: TRBD2
J gene: TRBJ2-7
clone size: -
CDR3 DNA: TGCGCCAGCAGCTTGGAGGCGCGGGGGTACGAGCAGTACTTC
CDR3 protein: CASSLEARGYEQYF

V gene: TRBV9
D gene: TRBD1
J gene: TRBJ1-3
clone size: -
CDR3 DNA: TGTGCCAGCAGCAAGTCCGGGACAGGGGCAGGAAACACCATATATTTT
CDR3 protein: CASSKSGTGAGNTIYF

V gene: TRBV5-1
D gene: TRBD1
J gene: TRBJ1-2
clone size: -
CDR3 DNA: TGCGCCAGCAGTCAAACGGGGGACAGCTATGGCTACACCTTC
CDR3 protein: CASSQTGDSYGYTF

V gene: TRBV5-1
D gene: TRBD2
J gene: TRBJ2-2
clone size: -
CDR3 DNA: TGCGCCAGCAGCTTGGGTTGGCTAGCGGGAGACGGGACCGGGGAGCTGTTTTTT
CDR3 protein: CASSLGWLAGDGTGELFF

V gene: TRBV5-8
D gene: -
J gene: TRBJ2-1
clone size: -
CDR3 DNA: TGTGCCAGCACCGAAAGGAGGAGAGGCCATGGCGAGCAGTTCTTC
CDR3 protein: CASTERRRGHGEQFF

V gene: TRBV10-3
D gene: TRBD2
J gene: TRBJ2-7
clone size: -
CDR3 DNA: TGTGCCATCAGAATAGCGGGAGACGAGCAGTACTTC
CDR3 protein: CAIRIAGDEQYF

V gene: TRBV7-9
D gene: -
J gene: TRBJ1-2
clone size: -
CDR3 DNA: TGTGCCAGCAGCTTAGGGGCAGGGGATGGCTACACCTTC
CDR3 protein: CASSLGAGDGYTF

V gene: TRBV27
D gene: -
J gene: TRBJ2-7
clone size: once
CDR3 DNA: TGTGCCAGCAGACCGTGGAGGGAGAGGGCCTACGAGCAGTACTTC
CDR3 protein: CASRPWRERAYEQYF

V gene: TRBV19
D gene: -
J gene: TRBJ1-1
clone size: -
CDR3 DNA: TGTGCCAGTAGTATAAACAGAAACACTGAAGCTTTCTTT
CDR3 protein: CASSINRNTEAFF

V gene: TRBV2
D gene: -
J gene: TRBJ2-7
clone size: -
CDR3 DNA: TGTGCCGGAGGACAGATGTCCTACGAGCAGTACTTC
CDR3 protein: CAGGQMSYEQYF

V gene: TRBV6-1
D gene: -
J gene: TRBJ1-3
clone size: few
CDR3 DNA: TGTGCCAGCAGTGAAGCGGAGGTCAAGGCTAGAAACACCATATATTTT
CDR3 protein: CASSEAEVKARNTIYF

V gene: TRBV30
D gene: -
J gene: TRBJ1-5
clone size: -
CDR3 DNA: TGTGCCTGGAGTTCCCTTGGCCAGCCCCAGCATTTT
CDR3 protein: CAWSSLGQPQHF

V gene: TRBV19
D gene: -
J gene: TRBJ2-3
clone size: -
CDR3 DNA: TGTGCCAGTAGTAACTTCTGGTCGCGTGGGGGCGCAGATACGCAGTATTTT
CDR3 protein: CASSNFWSRGGADTQYF

V gene: TRBV27
D gene: TRBD1
J gene: TRBJ2-1
clone size: -
CDR3 DNA: TGTGCCAGCAGCCTTGACAGGGGAGATGAGCAGTTCTTC
CDR3 protein: CASSLDRGDEQFF

V gene: TRBV25-1
D gene: TRBD1
J gene: TRBJ1-6
clone size: -
CDR3 DNA: TGTGCCAGCAGTGAATATCTAGGGACAGCTAATTCACCCCTCCACTTT
CDR3 protein: CASSEYLGTANSPLHF

V gene: TRBV4-1
D gene: TRBD1
J gene: TRBJ1-4
clone size: -
CDR3 DNA: TGCGCCAGCAGCCAAGAGCTGACAGGGGGCAATGAAAAACTGTTTTTT
CDR3 protein: CASSQELTGGNEKLFF

V gene: TRBV18
D gene: -
J gene: TRBJ1-1
clone size: few
CDR3 DNA: TGTGCCAGCTCACCAGTCTCAGGACTGAGGGGGGGCTCTGAGCGCACTGAAGCTTTCTTT
CDR3 protein: CASSPVSGLRGGSERTEAFF